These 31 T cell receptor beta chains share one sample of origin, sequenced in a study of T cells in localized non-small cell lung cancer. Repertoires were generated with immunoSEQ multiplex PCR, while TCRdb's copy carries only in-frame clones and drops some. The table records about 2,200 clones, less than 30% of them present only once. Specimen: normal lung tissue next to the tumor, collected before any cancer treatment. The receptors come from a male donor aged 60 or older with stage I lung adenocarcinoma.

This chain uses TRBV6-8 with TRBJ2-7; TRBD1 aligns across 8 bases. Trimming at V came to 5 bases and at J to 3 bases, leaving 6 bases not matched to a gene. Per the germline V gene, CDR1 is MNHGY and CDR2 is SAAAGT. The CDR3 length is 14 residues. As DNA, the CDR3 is TGTGCCAGCAGTGCACGGGACAGGTTCTACGAGCAGTACTTC. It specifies CASSARDRFYEQYF.

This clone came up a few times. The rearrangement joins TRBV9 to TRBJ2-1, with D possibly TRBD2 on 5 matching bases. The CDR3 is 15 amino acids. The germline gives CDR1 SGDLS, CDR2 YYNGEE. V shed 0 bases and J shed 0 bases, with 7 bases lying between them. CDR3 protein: CASSVGSASYNEQFF. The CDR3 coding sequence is TGTGCCAGCAGCGTAGGTAGCGCCTCCTACAATGAGCAGTTCTTC.

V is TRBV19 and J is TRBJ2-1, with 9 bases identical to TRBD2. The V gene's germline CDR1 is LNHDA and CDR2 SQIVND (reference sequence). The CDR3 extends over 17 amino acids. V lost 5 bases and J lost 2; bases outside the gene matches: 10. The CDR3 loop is CASSAGLAGVAYNEQFF. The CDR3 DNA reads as TGTGCCAGTAGTGCGGGACTAGCCGGAGTCGCCTACAATGAGCAGTTCTTC.

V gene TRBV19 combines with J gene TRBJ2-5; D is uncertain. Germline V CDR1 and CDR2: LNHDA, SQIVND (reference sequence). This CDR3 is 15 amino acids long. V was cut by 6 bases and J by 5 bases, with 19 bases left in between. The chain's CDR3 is CASRRIGFGDETQYF. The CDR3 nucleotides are TGTGCCAGTAGAAGAATAGGGTTCGGTGATGAGACCCAGTACTTC.

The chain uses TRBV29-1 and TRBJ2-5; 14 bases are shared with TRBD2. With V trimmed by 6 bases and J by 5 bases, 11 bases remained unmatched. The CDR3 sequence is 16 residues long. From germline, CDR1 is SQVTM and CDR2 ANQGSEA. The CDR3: CSVEGLAGEAWETQYF. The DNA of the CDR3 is TGCAGCGTGGAGGGACTAGCGGGAGAGGCGTGGGAGACCCAGTACTTC.

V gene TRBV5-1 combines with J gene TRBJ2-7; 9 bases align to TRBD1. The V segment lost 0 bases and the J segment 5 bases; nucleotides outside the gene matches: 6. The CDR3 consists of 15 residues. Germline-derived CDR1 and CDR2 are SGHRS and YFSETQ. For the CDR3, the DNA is TGCGCCAGCAGCTTGGGCGCGGGACAGGGAAACGAGCAGTACTTC. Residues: CASSLGAGQGNEQYF.

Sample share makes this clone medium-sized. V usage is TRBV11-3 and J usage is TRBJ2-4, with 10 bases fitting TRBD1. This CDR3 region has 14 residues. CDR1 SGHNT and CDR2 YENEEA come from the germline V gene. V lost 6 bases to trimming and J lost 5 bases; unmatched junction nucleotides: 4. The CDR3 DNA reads TGTGCCAGCAGACCCGGGACAGGGGAAAACATTCAGTACTTC. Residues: CASRPGTGENIQYF.

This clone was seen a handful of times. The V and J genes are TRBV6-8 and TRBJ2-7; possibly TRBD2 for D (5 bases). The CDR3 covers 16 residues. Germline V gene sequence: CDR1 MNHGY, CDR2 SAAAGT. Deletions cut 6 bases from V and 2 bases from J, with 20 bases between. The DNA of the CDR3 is TGTGCCAGCAGACCTTCCTTCAGCGGCTTGGCCTACGAGCAGTACTTC. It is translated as CASRPSFSGLAYEQYF.

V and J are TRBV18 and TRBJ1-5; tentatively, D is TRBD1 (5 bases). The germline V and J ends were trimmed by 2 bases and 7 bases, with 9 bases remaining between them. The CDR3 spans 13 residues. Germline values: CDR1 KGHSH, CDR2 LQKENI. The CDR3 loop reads CASSPAGEQPQHF. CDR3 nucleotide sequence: TGTGCCAGCTCACCAGCGGGGGAGCAGCCCCAGCATTTT.

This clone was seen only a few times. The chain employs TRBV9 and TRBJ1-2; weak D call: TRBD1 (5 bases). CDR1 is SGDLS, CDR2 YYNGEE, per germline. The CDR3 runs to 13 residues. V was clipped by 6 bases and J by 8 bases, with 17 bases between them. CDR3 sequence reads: CASTGTVGSGYTF. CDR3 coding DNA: TGTGCCAGCACGGGGACGGTCGGGAGCGGCTACACCTTC.

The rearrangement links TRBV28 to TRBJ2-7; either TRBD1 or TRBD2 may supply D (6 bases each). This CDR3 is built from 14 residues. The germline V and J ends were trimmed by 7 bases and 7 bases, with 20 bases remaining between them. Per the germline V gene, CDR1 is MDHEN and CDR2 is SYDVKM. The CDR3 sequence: CASTPDGRRGEQYF. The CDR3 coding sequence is TGTGCCAGCACCCCGGACGGCCGGAGGGGGGAGCAGTACTTC.

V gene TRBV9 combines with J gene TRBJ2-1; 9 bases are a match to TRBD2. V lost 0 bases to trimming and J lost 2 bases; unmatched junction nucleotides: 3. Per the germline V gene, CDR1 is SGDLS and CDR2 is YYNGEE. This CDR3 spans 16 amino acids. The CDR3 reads CASSVEGGRAYNEQFF. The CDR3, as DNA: TGTGCCAGCAGCGTAGAGGGCGGGAGGGCCTACAATGAGCAGTTCTTC. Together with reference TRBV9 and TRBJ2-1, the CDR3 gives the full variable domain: DSGVTQTPKHLITATGQRVTLRCSPRSGDLSVYWYQQSLDQGLQFLIQYYNGEERAKGNILERFSAQQFPDLHSELNLSSLELGDSALYFCASSVEGGRAYNEQFFGPGTRLTVL.

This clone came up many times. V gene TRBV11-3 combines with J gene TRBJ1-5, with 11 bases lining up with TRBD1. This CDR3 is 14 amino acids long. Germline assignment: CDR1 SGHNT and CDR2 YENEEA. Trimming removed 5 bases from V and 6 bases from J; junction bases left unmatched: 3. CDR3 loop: CASSRGTGGQPQHF. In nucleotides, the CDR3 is TGTGCCAGCAGCCGGGGGACAGGGGGTCAGCCCCAGCATTTT.

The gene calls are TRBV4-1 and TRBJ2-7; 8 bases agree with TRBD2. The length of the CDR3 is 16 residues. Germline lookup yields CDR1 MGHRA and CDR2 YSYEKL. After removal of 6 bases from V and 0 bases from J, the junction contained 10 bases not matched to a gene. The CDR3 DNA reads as TGCGCCAGCAGACTTCGACGGGGGGGAATCTCCTACGAGCAGTACTTC. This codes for CASRLRRGGISYEQYF.

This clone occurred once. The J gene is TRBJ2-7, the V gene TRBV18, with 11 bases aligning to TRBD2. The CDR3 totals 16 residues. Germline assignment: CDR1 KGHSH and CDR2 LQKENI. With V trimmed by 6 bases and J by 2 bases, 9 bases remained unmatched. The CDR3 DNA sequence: TGTGCCAGCTCCCCTAGCGGGGGGAAAACTGCCTACGAGCAGTACTTC. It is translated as CASSPSGGKTAYEQYF. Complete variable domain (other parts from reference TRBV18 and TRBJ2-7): NAGVMQNPRHLVRRRGQEARLRCSPMKGHSHVYWYRQLPEEGLKFMVYLQKENIIDESGMPKERFSAEFPKEGPSILRIQQVVRGDSAAYFCASSPSGGKTAYEQYFGPGTRLTVT.

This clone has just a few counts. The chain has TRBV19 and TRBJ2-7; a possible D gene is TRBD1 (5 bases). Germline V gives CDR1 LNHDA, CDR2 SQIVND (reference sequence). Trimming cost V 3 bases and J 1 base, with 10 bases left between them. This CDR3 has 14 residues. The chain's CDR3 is CASSIVAGSYEQYF. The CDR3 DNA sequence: TGTGCCAGTAGTATCGTGGCAGGGTCCTACGAGCAGTACTTC.

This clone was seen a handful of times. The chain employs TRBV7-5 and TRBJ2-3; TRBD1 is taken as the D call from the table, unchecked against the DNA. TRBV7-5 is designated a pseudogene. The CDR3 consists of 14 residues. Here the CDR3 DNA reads TGTGCCAGCAGCCCTCACAGGGCGGCGGATACGCAGTATTTT. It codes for CASSPHRAADTQYF.

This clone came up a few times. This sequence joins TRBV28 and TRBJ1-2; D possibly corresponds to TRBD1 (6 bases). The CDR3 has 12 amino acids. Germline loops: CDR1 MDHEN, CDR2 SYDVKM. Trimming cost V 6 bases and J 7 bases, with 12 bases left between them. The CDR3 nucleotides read TGTGCCAGCAGGCTACAGGGTAGTGGCTACACCTTC. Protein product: CASRLQGSGYTF.

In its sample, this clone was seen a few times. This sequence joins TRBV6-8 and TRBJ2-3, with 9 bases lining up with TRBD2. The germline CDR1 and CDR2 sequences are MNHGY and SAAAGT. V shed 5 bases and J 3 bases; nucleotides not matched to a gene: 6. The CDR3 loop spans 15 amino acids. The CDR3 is CASSVSSGATDTQYF. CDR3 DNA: TGTGCCAGCAGTGTCTCTAGCGGGGCAACAGATACGCAGTATTTT.

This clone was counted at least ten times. CDR3 region: CASSPDRAETQYF. The DNA for the CDR3 is TGTGCCAGCAGCCCGGACAGGGCGGAGACCCAGTACTTC. The J gene is TRBJ2-5, the V gene TRBV7-2; 8 bases fit TRBD1. The CDR3 contains 13 residues. Germline lookup yields CDR1 SGHTA and CDR2 FQGNSA. V lost 5 bases to trimming and J lost 5 bases; unmatched junction nucleotides: 4.

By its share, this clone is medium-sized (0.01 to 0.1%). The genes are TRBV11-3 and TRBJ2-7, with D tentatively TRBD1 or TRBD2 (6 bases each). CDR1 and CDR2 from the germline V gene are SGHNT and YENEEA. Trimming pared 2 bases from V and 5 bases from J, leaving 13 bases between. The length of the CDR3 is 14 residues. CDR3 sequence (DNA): TGTGCCAGCAGCTTAAACGGGGGCCTGAACGAGCAGTACTTC. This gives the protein CASSLNGGLNEQYF.

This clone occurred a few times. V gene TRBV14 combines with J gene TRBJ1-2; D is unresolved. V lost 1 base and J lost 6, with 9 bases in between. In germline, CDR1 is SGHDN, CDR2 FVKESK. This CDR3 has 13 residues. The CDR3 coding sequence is TGTGCCAGCAGCCAAGTTGACGGGGATGGCTACACCTTC. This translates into CASSQVDGDGYTF.

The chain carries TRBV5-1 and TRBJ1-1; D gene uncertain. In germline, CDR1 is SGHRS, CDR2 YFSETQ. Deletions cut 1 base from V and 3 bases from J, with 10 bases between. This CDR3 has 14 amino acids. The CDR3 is CASSLSTLDTEAFF. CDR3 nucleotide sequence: TGCGCCAGCAGCTTGTCTACACTGGACACTGAAGCTTTCTTT.

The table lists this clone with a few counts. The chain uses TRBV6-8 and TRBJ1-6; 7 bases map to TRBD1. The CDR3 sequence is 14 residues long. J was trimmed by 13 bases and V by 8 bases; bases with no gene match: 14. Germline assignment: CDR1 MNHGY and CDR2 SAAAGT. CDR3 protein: CASRLTGQLSPLHF. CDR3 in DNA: TGTGCCAGCCGGTTAACGGGACAGCTTTCGCCCCTCCACTTT.

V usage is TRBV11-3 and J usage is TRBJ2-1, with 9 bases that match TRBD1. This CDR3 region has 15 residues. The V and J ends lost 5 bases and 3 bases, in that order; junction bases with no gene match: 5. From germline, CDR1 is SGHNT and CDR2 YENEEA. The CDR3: CASSPAGQGYNEQFF. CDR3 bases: TGTGCCAGCAGCCCAGCGGGACAGGGCTACAATGAGCAGTTCTTC. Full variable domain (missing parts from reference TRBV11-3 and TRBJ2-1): EAGVVQSPRYKIIEKKQPVAFWCNPISGHNTLYWYLQNLGQGPELLIRYENEEAVDDSQLPKDRFSAERLKGVDSTLKIQPAELGDSAVYLCASSPAGQGYNEQFFGPGTRLTVL.

CDR3 sequence (DNA): TGTGCCAACAGACAGGAGAACTATGGCTACACCTTC. Translated: CANRQENYGYTF. The V gene is TRBV10-3, the J gene TRBJ1-2; maybe TRBD1 (6 bases). The germline V gene encodes CDR1 ENHRY and CDR2 SYGVKD. This CDR3 contains 12 residues. Trimming shortened V by 10 bases and J by 2 bases, and 11 bases separated the two germline ends.

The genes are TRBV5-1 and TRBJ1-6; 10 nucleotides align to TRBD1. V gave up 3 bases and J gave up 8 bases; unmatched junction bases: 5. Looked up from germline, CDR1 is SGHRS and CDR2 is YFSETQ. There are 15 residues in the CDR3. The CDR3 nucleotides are TGCGCCAGCAGCTACTCCGGGACAGGGGATTCACCCCTCCACTTT. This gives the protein CASSYSGTGDSPLHF.

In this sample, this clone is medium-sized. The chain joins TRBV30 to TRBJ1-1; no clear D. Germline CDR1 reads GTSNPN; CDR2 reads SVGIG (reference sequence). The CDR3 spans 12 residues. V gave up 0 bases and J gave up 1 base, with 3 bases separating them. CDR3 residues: CAWSVKNTEAFF. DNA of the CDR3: TGTGCCTGGAGTGTAAAGAACACTGAAGCTTTCTTT.

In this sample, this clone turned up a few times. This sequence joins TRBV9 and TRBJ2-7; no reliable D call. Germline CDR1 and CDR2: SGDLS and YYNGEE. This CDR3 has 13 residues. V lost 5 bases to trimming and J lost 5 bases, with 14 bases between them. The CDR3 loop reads CASSGPVGDEQYF. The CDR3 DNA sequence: TGTGCCAGCAGTGGCCCCGTCGGAGACGAGCAGTACTTC.

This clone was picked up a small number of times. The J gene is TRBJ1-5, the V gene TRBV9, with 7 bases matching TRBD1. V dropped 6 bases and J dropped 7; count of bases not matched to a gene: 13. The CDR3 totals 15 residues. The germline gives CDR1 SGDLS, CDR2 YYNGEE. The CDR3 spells CASNKGGAELQPQHF. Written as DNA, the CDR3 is TGTGCCAGCAATAAAGGGGGCGCAGAATTGCAGCCCCAGCATTTT.

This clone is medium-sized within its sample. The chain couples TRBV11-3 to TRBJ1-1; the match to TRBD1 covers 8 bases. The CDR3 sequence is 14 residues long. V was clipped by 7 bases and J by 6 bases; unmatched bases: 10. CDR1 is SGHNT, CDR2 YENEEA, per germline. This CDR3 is CASTTSPGGSEAFF. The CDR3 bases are TGTGCCAGCACCACTTCACCAGGGGGCTCTGAAGCTTTCTTT.